Below are 4 T cell receptor beta chains sequenced from a single sample in a study of post-analysis software for immune sequencing data. Points from the study as a whole: Patients had higher frequencies than controls of five TRBV segments, including TRBV5-6, TRBV5-1 and TRBV20-1.

Antigen specificity for these receptors is unknown. Researchers reported that TCR beta cDNA libraries carried unique molecular identifiers. Using its own MiXCR run on the PCR reads, TCRdb lists one record per CDR3 protein. The sample carries roughly 870,000 distinct CDR3 sequences, about 53% recorded once. Material: blood. These receptors were collected from a girl under 18 with multiple sclerosis.

This clonotype was recorded a few times. The chain carries TRBV5-1 and TRBJ1-2; D unclear. V shed 0 bases and J shed 4 bases, with 31 bases lying between them. Germline V gene sequence: CDR1 SGHRS, CDR2 YFSETQ. This CDR3 comprises 21 residues. The CDR3 protein is CASSLAARPPGPSMTGYGYTF. The CDR3 nucleotides read TGCGCCAGCAGCTTGGCGGCTCGCCCCCCCGGGCCATCAATGACCGGCTATGGCTACACCTTC.

This sequence joins TRBV12-3 or TRBV12-4 and TRBJ2-3; 7 positions agree with TRBD1. With 0 bases clipped from V and 7 bases from J, the junction kept 7 bases outside the gene matches. The CDR3 totals 15 residues. CDR3 DNA sequence: TGTGCCAGCAGTTTAGCCCCGACAGGGTTCCATACGCAGTATTTT. Translation: CASSLAPTGFHTQYF.

The chain is built from TRBV7-6 and TRBJ2-5; no clear D. V dropped 5 bases and J dropped 9 bases, with 16 bases sitting between them. Germline CDR1 SGHVS, CDR2 FNYEAQ. The length of the CDR3 is 13 residues. CDR3 bases: TGTGCCAGCAGCCTGGACCAAGTTGGGTCCCAGTACTTC. This codes for CASSLDQVGSQYF.

This chain uses TRBV14 with TRBJ1-2; D is undetermined. Per germline, CDR1 SGHDN and CDR2 FVKESK. The CDR3 loop spans 15 amino acids. Trimming took 0 bases from V and 5 from J, leaving 13 bases between them. The chain's CDR3 is CASSQDLNSVYGYTF. The CDR3 DNA is TGTGCCAGCAGCCAAGATCTAAACAGCGTTTATGGCTACACCTTC.